This entry lists 20 T cell receptor beta chains sequenced from one sample in a study of cytomegalovirus exposure and HLA in healthy donors. The PCR ran on 60 Vbeta and 13 Jbeta primers. The assay was immunoSEQ multiplex PCR, and TCRdb's table has in-frame clones only and misses some. The top ten clones hold under 3% of a sample with roughly 180,000 clones, around 82% of them seen once. The sample was PBMCs. Source of these receptors: a woman aged 30 to 39 in good health and CMV-seropositive.

The V call is TRBV10-3, the J call TRBJ2-3; 12 bases agree with TRBD2. The CDR3 is 17 amino acids. V dropped 4 bases and J dropped 4; count of bases not matched to a gene: 9. Germline V gives CDR1 ENHRY, CDR2 SYGVKD. This chain's CDR3 is CAISGASGGAVADTQYF. In nucleotides, the CDR3 is TGTGCCATCAGTGGCGCTAGCGGGGGGGCCGTCGCAGATACGCAGTATTTT.

In its sample, this clone was seen once. This chain uses TRBV30 with TRBJ1-3, with 7 bases lining up with TRBD1. The V and J ends lost 3 bases and 7 bases, in that order; junction bases with no gene match: 6. This CDR3 comprises 13 residues. Germline V gene lookup returns CDR1 GTSNPN and CDR2 SVGIG (reference sequence). The CDR3 here is CAWREKGANTIYF. The CDR3 DNA is TGTGCCTGGAGAGAAAAGGGGGCGAACACCATATATTTT.

The V call is TRBV10-3, the J call TRBJ1-5, with 8 bases identical to TRBD1. Germline V gene lookup returns CDR1 ENHRY and CDR2 SYGVKD. V shed 6 bases, J shed 6 bases, and the junction held 7 bases outside the gene matches. There are 14 residues in the CDR3. DNA of the CDR3: TGTGCCATCAGGTCGGACAGGGACGGTCAGCCCCAGCATTTT. Encoded protein: CAIRSDRDGQPQHF.

The chain combines TRBV28 with TRBJ1-4; D is perhaps TRBD1 (5 bases). The CDR3 covers 14 residues. Germline V CDR1 and CDR2: MDHEN, SYDVKM. Trimming took 5 bases from V and 6 from J, leaving 13 bases between them. CDR3 nucleotides: TGTGCCAGCAGTGCAGGGCAAGAGGATGAAAAACTGTTTTTT. It specifies CASSAGQEDEKLFF.

This clone was picked up one time. The chain is built from TRBV5-1 and TRBJ2-1, with D possibly being TRBD2 (7 bases). The V gene lost 2 bases and the J gene lost 4 bases, with 13 bases spanning the gap. The CDR3 is 15 residues long. Germline loops: CDR1 SGHRS, CDR2 YFSETQ. CDR3 protein: CASSLRGGAYNEQFF. CDR3 DNA: TGCGCCAGCAGCTTACGAGGGGGGGCATACAATGAGCAGTTCTTC.

The rearrangement links TRBV5-1 to TRBJ2-7; D may be TRBD1 (6 bases). Germline V gene data show CDR1 as SGHRS and CDR2 as YFSETQ. The CDR3 runs 15 residues. The V end lost 2 bases, the J end lost 0 bases, and 12 bases lay between the germline ends. In DNA form, the CDR3 reads TGCGCCAGCAGCTTAGGGGGACATACCTCCTACGAGCAGTACTTC. This translates into CASSLGGHTSYEQYF.

The chain combines TRBV5-1 with TRBJ2-5; 8 nucleotides align to TRBD2. Germline V CDR1 and CDR2: SGHRS, YFSETQ. J was trimmed by 5 bases and V by 1 base; bases with no gene match: 4. The CDR3 has 14 residues. In nucleotides, the CDR3 is TGCGCCAGCAGCTTGATCGGGGGGGGCGAGACCCAGTACTTC. Its protein is CASSLIGGGETQYF.

The chain employs TRBV7-2 and TRBJ1-6; D remains ambiguous. The CDR3 has 15 amino acids. Germline V CDR1 and CDR2: SGHTA, FQGNSA. The V gene lost 4 bases and the J gene lost 10 bases, with 17 bases spanning the gap. The CDR3 DNA reads TGTGCCAGCAGCTCCCGGGGAGGGATGGGGTCACCCCTCCACTTT. Translation gives CASSSRGGMGSPLHF. Filled out from reference TRBV7-2 and TRBJ1-6, the complete variable domain reads GAGVSQSPSNKVTEKGKDVELRCDPISGHTALYWYRQSLGQGLEFLIYFQGNSAPDKSGLPSDRFSAERTGGSVSTLTIQRTQQEDSAVYLCASSSRGGMGSPLHFGNGTRLTVT.

The V and J genes are TRBV13 and TRBJ2-7; possibly TRBD2 for D (6 bases). Germline loops: CDR1 PRHDT, CDR2 FYEKMQ (reference sequence). Trimming shortened V by 1 base and J by 2 bases, and 12 bases separated the two germline ends. The CDR3 length is 15 residues. The CDR3 protein is CASSLVKRGTYEQYF. The DNA for the CDR3 is TGTGCCAGCAGCTTAGTCAAACGCGGGACCTACGAGCAGTACTTC.

The genes are TRBV9 and TRBJ1-4, with D possibly being TRBD1 (6 bases). Looked up from germline, CDR1 is SGDLS and CDR2 is YYNGEE. There are 16 residues in the CDR3. V shed 4 bases and J shed 6 bases, with 19 bases lying between them. CDR3 bases: TGTGCCAGCAGCAGGGGGAGGGGGAGGACTGATGAAAAACTGTTTTTT. Translated, it gives CASSRGRGRTDEKLFF.

J is TRBJ1-2 and V is TRBV6-6, with a weak D call TRBD1 (6 bases). The V and J ends lost 4 bases and 6 bases respectively, with 21 bases between them. This CDR3 has 16 residues. Germline-derived CDR1 and CDR2 are MNHNY and SVGAGI (reference sequence). The CDR3 here is CASSLSAGGRIDGYTF. In DNA, the CDR3 is TGTGCCAGCAGTTTGTCGGCGGGGGGGCGCATTGATGGCTACACCTTC.

V is TRBV7-9 and J is TRBJ2-5; 13 bases agree with TRBD2. The closer fit of TRBJ2-7 to the DNA end suggests the J call may be wrong. Germline assignment: CDR1 SEHNR and CDR2 FQNEAQ (reference sequence). This CDR3 has 18 residues. The CDR3 reads CASSSDQTGTSGAYEQYF. The CDR3, as DNA: TGTGCCAGCAGCTCTGACCAGACCGGGACTAGCGGGGCCTACGAGCAGTACTTC.

This clone showed up just once. The chain recombines TRBV4-3 with TRBJ2-7, with 10 positions matching TRBD1. Germline-derived CDR1 and CDR2 are LGHNA and YSLEER. The V and J ends lost 0 bases and 4 bases, in that order; junction bases with no gene match: 9. The CDR3 extends over 17 amino acids. The CDR3 loop reads CASSQDSTGGAGYEQYF. CDR3 in DNA: TGCGCCAGCAGCCAAGACTCGACAGGGGGCGCAGGGTACGAGCAGTACTTC.

The gene calls are TRBV4-3 and TRBJ2-1; 13 positions agree with TRBD2. This CDR3 has 16 amino acids. The V segment lost 3 bases and the J segment 7 bases; nucleotides outside the gene matches: 6. Germline V CDR1 and CDR2: LGHNA, YSLEER. CDR3 DNA sequence: TGCGCCAGCAGCCACCGACTAGCGGGGGGTGGGAATGAGCAGTTCTTC. It codes for CASSHRLAGGGNEQFF.

The V call is TRBV19, the J call TRBJ1-4; the D gene is possibly TRBD1 (5 bases). The germline CDR1 and CDR2 sequences are LNHDA and SQIVND (reference sequence). V lost 4 bases and J lost 0, with 9 bases in between. The CDR3 contains 15 residues. CDR3 region: CASSNRQSTNEKLFF. Here the CDR3 DNA reads TGTGCCAGTAGTAACCGACAGTCAACTAATGAAAAACTGTTTTTT.

This rearrangement joins TRBV4-3 to TRBJ2-2; 7 bases are shared with TRBD2. This CDR3 comprises 16 residues. The V gene's germline CDR1 is LGHNA and CDR2 YSLEER. J gave up 4 bases and V 2 bases, and 7 bases lay outside the gene matches. The CDR3 loop reads CASSQFGGLGTGELFF. CDR3 DNA sequence: TGCGCCAGCAGCCAATTCGGGGGGTTGGGCACCGGGGAGCTGTTTTTT.

The J gene is TRBJ2-4, the V gene TRBV4-1; D uncertain. Trimming took 8 bases from V and 0 from J, leaving 11 bases between them. From germline, CDR1 is MGHRA and CDR2 YSYEKL. This CDR3 comprises 14 residues. The CDR3 bases are TGCGCCAGCGGCCCCAGTGTAGCCAAAAACATTCAGTACTTC. Amino acids: CASGPSVAKNIQYF.

The chain has TRBV7-9 and TRBJ1-2; D is possibly TRBD1 (6 bases). Germline values: CDR1 SEHNR, CDR2 FQNEAQ (reference sequence). The germline V and J ends were trimmed by 4 bases and 7 bases, with 10 bases remaining between them. The CDR3 contains 12 residues. The CDR3 DNA follows: TGTGCCAGCAGCTCCGGGACATCTGGCTACACCTTC. Its translation is CASSSGTSGYTF.

This chain joins TRBV9 and TRBJ2-5; 8 bases agree with TRBD1. V lost 0 bases to trimming and J lost 4 bases; unmatched junction nucleotides: 8. This CDR3 region has 16 residues. CDR1 is SGDLS and CDR2 is YYNGEE in the germline V gene. The DNA for the CDR3 is TGTGCCAGCAGCGTAGGCGGCAGGGGGCGAGTAGAGACCCAGTACTTC. As protein: CASSVGGRGRVETQYF.

Only a few counts were recorded for this clone. The J gene is TRBJ2-7, the V gene TRBV4-2, with 7 nucleotides matching TRBD1. The CDR3 has 15 amino acids. The trim removed 1 base at V and 3 bases at J, leaving 6 bases unmatched. In germline, CDR1 is LGHNA, CDR2 YNFKEQ. Here the CDR3 reads CASSQGAGGNYEQYF. The CDR3, as DNA: TGTGCCAGCAGCCAAGGGGCAGGGGGTAACTACGAGCAGTACTTC.